This T cell receptor beta chain appears in the sequencing data of a study of blood T cell repertoires in COVID-19. Study-level background: Whether acute or convalescent, the COVID-19 samples came from the United States, Italy and Spain. Sources were T cells, B-cell-depleted T cells, or PBMCs; the material itself was cDNA or gDNA.

Authors' data handling: Reference gene primer amplification gave nucleated cell count estimates. Profiling relied on immunoSEQ multiplex PCR, and the TCRdb table lists in-frame clones only, not all of them. Clone size and the V and J calls come from that table; the DNA yielded D and trimming. The table shows 180,000 or so clones, with 70% to 90% occurring only once. CDR1 SGHRS and CDR2 YFSETQ come from the germline V gene. V trimming: 6 bases; J trimming: 4 bases; junction bases outside the gene matches: 6. The CDR3 spans 13 residues. The receptor comes from a man aged 60 to 75 with acute or convalescent COVID-19. Sample: peripheral blood. The chain carries TRBV5-1 and TRBJ2-5; 7 nucleotides line up with TRBD2. The CDR3 sequence is CASNPREGETQYF. In DNA, the CDR3 is TGCGCCAGCAACCCTAGGGAGGGAGAGACCCAGTACTTC.